This T cell receptor (beta chain) comes out of a study of identical twins. This CDR3 comprises 14 residues. Germline V gene data show CDR1 as SGHTA and CDR2 as FQGNSA. The V end lost 5 bases, the J end lost 6 bases, and 15 bases lay between the germline ends. A template switching step contributed a universal primer site, while unique molecular identifiers were present in the cDNA. TCRdb independently ran MiXCR on the 5' RACE reads; one entry per CDR3 protein. The sample has around 470,000 distinct CDR3 sequences, 13% to 15% seen once; the top ten hold roughly 0.5%. These data were also reused for a study on yellow fever vaccine responses in identical twins.

This receptor was obtained from a young woman in good health. The chain has TRBV7-2 and TRBJ2-3, with D maybe TRBD1 (6 bases). The material sequenced was CD4+ T cells sorted from blood. The CDR3 bases are TGTGCCAGCAGCCTCGACGGGACATCGGATACGCAGTATTTT. Protein sequence: CASSLDGTSDTQYF.